This T cell receptor (beta chain) was observed in a study of blood T cells in healthy people across ages. The ends lost 4 bases at V and 2 bases at J; junction bases unmatched: 11. This CDR3 spans 16 amino acids. Overall study findings and caveats: Versus aged donors, long-lived donors had higher diversity and more naive CD4+ cells. Older age coincided with a roughly linear decline in TCR beta diversity per million T cells.

This clonotype was observed a few times. Its antigen is currently unknown. PCR was performed a second time for about 7 to 11 cycles using a sample-barcoded 5' primer and a J-beta primer mix. A single record per CDR3 protein comes from TCRdb applying MiXCR to the 5' RACE reads. Of approximately 900,000 distinct CDR3 sequences in the sample, 25% to 35% are singletons; the top ten hold about a tenth. These data were likewise used in another study, on T cells of mothers and their children. From that second work: Primer M1S, used in the second PCR, introduced sample barcodes and 2-4 random nucleotides.

V usage is TRBV12-3 or TRBV12-4 and J usage is TRBJ2-7, with 7 bases lining up with TRBD1. This receptor was identified in a woman aged 40 to 49 in good health. Sample: blood. The CDR3 bases are TGTGCCAGCAGTTCCCATGGCGAGGGGGCGCCCTACGAGCAGTACTTC. Its protein product is CASSSHGEGAPYEQYF.